These 11 T cell receptor beta chains came from one sample sequenced in a study of cytomegalovirus exposure and HLA in healthy donors. Some clones are missing from TCRdb's copy, which holds only in-frame ones; the method was immunoSEQ multiplex PCR. This table has some 240,000 clones, approximately 86% appearing once. The sample taken for sequencing was PBMCs. The receptors were gathered from a young woman in good health and CMV-seropositive.

The chain joins TRBV7-9 to TRBJ1-1; TRBD1 matches 11 bases. J was trimmed by 3 bases and V by 2 bases; bases with no gene match: 11. Germline CDR1 SEHNR, CDR2 FQNEAQ (reference sequence). The CDR3 consists of 18 residues. CDR3 in amino acids: CASSLNPGQGGVDTEAFF. CDR3 bases: TGTGCCAGCAGCTTAAATCCGGGACAGGGGGGGGTAGACACTGAAGCTTTCTTT.

This chain uses TRBV19 with TRBJ2-6; TRBD1 agrees at 10 bases. Germline lookup yields CDR1 LNHDA and CDR2 SQIVND (reference sequence). The CDR3 spans 18 residues. V gave up 5 bases and J gave up 0 bases; unmatched junction bases: 7. CDR3 coding DNA: TGTGCCAGTAGTCCGACAGGGGGCTATCGCTCTGGGGCCAACGTCCTGACTTTC. The encoded protein is CASSPTGGYRSGANVLTF. The full variable domain, with the rest looked up from reference TRBV19 and TRBJ2-6, is DGGITQSPKYLFRKEGQNVTLSCEQNLNHDAMYWYRQDPGQGLRLIYYSQIVNDFQKGDIAEGYSVSREKKESFPLTVTSAQKNPTAFYLCASSPTGGYRSGANVLTFGAGSRLTVL.

This sequence joins TRBV5-4 and TRBJ2-2; 7 bases are shared with TRBD2. CDR1 and CDR2 from the germline V gene are SGHNT and YYREEE (reference sequence). The CDR3 contains 15 residues. Trimming took 0 bases from V and 6 from J; bases not matched to a gene: 5. CDR3 nucleotides: TGTGCCAGCAGCTTGGTGGGAGGGGTGTCCGGGGAGCTGTTTTTT. As protein: CASSLVGGVSGELFF.

The chain combines TRBV30 with TRBJ1-4, with 10 nucleotides matching TRBD1. The germline gives CDR1 GTSNPN, CDR2 SVGIG (reference sequence). V was pared by 4 bases and J by 10 bases, with 6 bases of the junction left unmatched. This CDR3 region has 13 residues. In DNA form, the CDR3 reads TGTGCCTGGACCGGGACAGGGGATCGAAAACTGTTTTTT. Translation gives CAWTGTGDRKLFF.

There are many counts of this clone. CDR3 coding DNA: TGTGCCAGCAGGAGGAACAGGGATCCCGGGGAGCTGTTTTTT. Its protein is CASRRNRDPGELFF. This chain joins TRBV25-1 and TRBJ2-2, with D possibly matching TRBD1 (6 bases). Trimming stripped 6 bases from V and 6 bases from J, with 14 bases between. Germline loops: CDR1 MGHDK, CDR2 SYGVNS. The length of the CDR3 is 14 residues.

This clone appeared once. V and J are TRBV28 and TRBJ2-5, with D maybe TRBD1 (6 bases). The V gene's germline CDR1 is MDHEN and CDR2 SYDVKM. The V gene lost 6 bases and the J gene lost 5 bases, with 16 bases spanning the gap. This CDR3 is built from 14 residues. This chain's CDR3 is CASSITGILETQYF. DNA for the CDR3: TGTGCCAGCAGCATAACAGGGATTTTGGAGACCCAGTACTTC.

The chain has TRBV14 and TRBJ2-1, with TRBD2 matching over 7 bases. The CDR3 is 15 amino acids. J gave up 6 bases and V 4 bases, and 9 bases lay outside the gene matches. From germline, CDR1 is SGHDN and CDR2 FVKESK. The CDR3 spells CASSLLAAAGNEQFF. As DNA, the CDR3 is TGTGCCAGCAGCCTCCTAGCGGCAGCGGGCAATGAGCAGTTCTTC.

This rearrangement joins TRBV18 to TRBJ2-7; 8 positions agree with TRBD1. The CDR3 runs 14 residues. From germline, CDR1 is KGHSH and CDR2 LQKENI. Trimming took 2 bases from V and 4 from J; bases not matched to a gene: 4. The CDR3 loop is CASSPSTGGYEQYF. The CDR3 DNA reads as TGTGCCAGCTCACCATCTACAGGGGGTTACGAGCAGTACTTC.

The chain has TRBV4-1 and TRBJ2-5; 9 bases map to TRBD2. J was trimmed by 7 bases and V by 6 bases; bases with no gene match: 9. CDR1 is MGHRA and CDR2 is YSYEKL in the germline V gene. CDR3 length: 14 amino acids. The CDR3 coding sequence is TGCGCCAGCAGTACATCTAGCGGGGACGGGACCCAGTACTTC. Amino acid sequence: CASSTSSGDGTQYF.

The chain couples TRBV28 to TRBJ1-1; the D gene is possibly TRBD1 (6 bases). Trimming took 4 bases from V and 7 from J, leaving 10 bases between them. CDR3 length: 12 residues. Germline V gene lookup returns CDR1 MDHEN and CDR2 SYDVKM. The CDR3 DNA is TGTGCCAGCAGTTCTCGGACAGTTGAAGCTTTCTTT. Amino acid sequence: CASSSRTVEAFF.

The V gene is TRBV6-5, the J gene TRBJ1-1, with D uncertain. Germline assignment: CDR1 MNHEY and CDR2 SVGAGI. The CDR3 runs to 14 residues. Trimming removed 5 bases from V and 5 bases from J, with 15 bases in between. CDR3 amino acids: CASSLAGGGTEAFF. The CDR3 coding sequence is TGTGCCAGCAGTCTTGCTGGTGGCGGGACTGAAGCTTTCTTT.